A selection of T cell receptor beta chains follows, all from one sample in a study of shared clonotypes between healthy human individuals. TCRdb's table, derived via immunoSEQ multiplex PCR, lists solely in-frame clones and lacks some. The table lists approximately 1,500,000 clones, about 96% of them singletons. Material: naive CD4+ T cells sorted from blood. The receptor source for this set is a man in his thirties or forties in good health. Both conserved end residues are part of each CDR3. D genes are given only for firm matches. Rows give clone size only sometimes, using once, few, many, or a class for an expanded clone.

J gene,D gene,V gene,CDR3 length,clone size,CDR3 protein,CDR3 DNA
TRBJ1-5,.,TRBV6-4,15,once,CASSKDPNSNQPQHF,TGTGCCAGCAGTAAGGACCCGAATAGCAATCAGCCCCAGCATTTT
TRBJ2-3,TRBD1,TRBV6-1,15,.,CASRSRGSSTDTQYF,TGTGCCAGCAGAAGCAGGGGGTCTAGCACAGATACGCAGTATTTT
TRBJ2-2,.,TRBV7-9,15,.,CASSDWGADTGELFF,TGTGCCAGCAGCGACTGGGGGGCGGACACCGGGGAGCTGTTTTTT
TRBJ2-3,TRBD2,TRBV28,15,.,CASIDSGRIADTQYF,TGTGCCAGCATAGATAGCGGGAGGATTGCAGATACGCAGTATTTT
TRBJ1-5,.,TRBV18,16,.,CASSPPGVNGNQPQHF,TGTGCCAGCTCACCACCCGGGGTAAATGGCAATCAGCCCCAGCATTTT
TRBJ1-5,TRBD1,TRBV28,16,.,CASSQTDRGGPQPQHF,TGTGCCAGCAGCCAAACCGACAGGGGGGGCCCTCAGCCCCAGCATTTT
TRBJ2-6,.,TRBV5-4,18,.,CASSLLGRGHSGANVLTF,TGTGCCAGCAGCTTGTTGGGCAGGGGCCACTCTGGGGCCAACGTCCTGACTTTC
TRBJ2-2,.,TRBV2,13,.,CASSERNTGELFF,TGTGCCAGCAGTGAACGAAACACCGGGGAGCTGTTTTTT
TRBJ2-7,TRBD1,TRBV7-9,17,.,CASSLAGTGTGAYEQYF,TGTGCCAGCAGCTTAGCAGGGACCGGGACAGGAGCTTACGAGCAGTACTTC
TRBJ2-5,.,TRBV20-1,10,.,CSARDPGTYF,TGCAGTGCTAGAGATCCAGGCACGTACTTC
TRBJ2-2,.,TRBV4-3,21,.,CASSQVPPLGAGPQGAGELFF,TGCGCCAGCAGCCAAGTCCCCCCTTTAGGTGCGGGACCCCAAGGGGCCGGGGAGCTGTTTTTT
TRBJ1-5,TRBD1,TRBV7-2,15,.,CASSSGQASNQPQHF,TGTGCCAGCAGTTCGGGACAGGCGAGCAATCAGCCCCAGCATTTT
TRBJ1-4,TRBD1,TRBV5-1,16,.,CASSPGTGGGGEKLFF,TGCGCCAGCAGCCCCGGGACAGGGGGCGGAGGGGAAAAACTGTTTTTT
TRBJ1-1,.,TRBV11-2,13,.,CASSLVVNTEAFF,TGTGCCAGCAGCTTAGTAGTAAACACTGAAGCTTTCTTT
TRBJ2-5,.,TRBV5-4,14,.,CASSLDGNQETQYF,TGTGCCAGCAGCTTGGACGGGAACCAAGAGACCCAGTACTTC
TRBJ1-1,TRBD1,TRBV28,14,.,CASRRDRGGVGAFF,TGTGCCAGCAGACGGGACAGGGGTGGGGTGGGAGCTTTCTTT
TRBJ2-7,TRBD1,TRBV5-1,15,.,CASRERGGAAHEQYF,TGCGCCAGCAGGGAAAGAGGGGGCGCAGCCCACGAGCAGTACTTC
TRBJ2-7,.,TRBV19,12,once,CASSRSSNEQYF,TGTGCCAGTAGTCGGTCCAGTAACGAGCAGTACTTC
TRBJ1-5,.,TRBV18,16,.,CASSPNGGGHNEPQHF,TGTGCCAGCTCACCCAACGGGGGTGGTCACAATGAACCCCAGCATTTT
TRBJ2-1,.,TRBV5-1,16,.,CASSLGGVQTYNEQFF,TGCGCCAGCAGCTTGGGTGGCGTGCAAACCTACAATGAGCAGTTCTTC
TRBJ1-1,TRBD1,TRBV5-1,17,.,CASSLFRTGFLGAEAFF,TGCGCCAGCAGCTTGTTCCGGACAGGGTTTCTAGGGGCTGAAGCTTTCTTT
TRBJ2-2,.,TRBV11-2,15,.,CASSYTSPESGELFF,TGTGCCAGCAGCTATACTAGCCCAGAGTCCGGGGAGCTGTTTTTT
TRBJ2-3,.,TRBV5-1,16,.,CASSLEPGAIGDTQYF,TGCGCCAGCAGCTTGGAACCGGGAGCGATCGGAGATACGCAGTATTTT
TRBJ1-1,.,TRBV15,15,.,CATSRVKVLNTEAFF,TGTGCCACCAGCAGAGTAAAGGTCTTGAACACTGAAGCTTTCTTT
TRBJ2-7,TRBD2,TRBV28,16,.,CASSLASGRTFYEQYF,TGTGCCAGCAGTTTAGCTAGCGGGAGAACCTTTTACGAGCAGTACTTC
TRBJ1-1,TRBD1,TRBV28,14,.,CASTRTGGLTEAFF,TGTGCCAGCACTAGGACAGGGGGGCTAACTGAAGCTTTCTTT
TRBJ2-7,.,TRBV5-1,11,.,CASSLVDEQYF,TGCGCCAGCAGCTTGGTAGACGAGCAGTACTTC
TRBJ1-2,TRBD1,TRBV11-1,14,.,CASSNPGTEYGYTF,TGTGCCAGCAGCAATCCCGGGACAGAATATGGCTACACCTTC
TRBJ2-2,TRBD2,TRBV27,16,.,CASSPRTSGRPGELFF,TGTGCCAGCAGTCCACGGACTAGCGGGAGACCCGGGGAGCTGTTTTTT
TRBJ1-4,.,TRBV6-5,15,.,CASSYSGPRNEKLFF,TGTGCCAGCAGTTACTCGGGACCACGAAATGAAAAACTGTTTTTT
TRBJ1-4,.,TRBV30,14,.,CAWSVLEGSGKLFF,TGTGCCTGGAGTGTACTCGAGGGATCAGGAAAACTGTTTTTT
TRBJ2-5,.,TRBV14,13,.,CASSQYRQETQYF,TGTGCCAGCAGCCAATACAGACAAGAGACCCAGTACTTC